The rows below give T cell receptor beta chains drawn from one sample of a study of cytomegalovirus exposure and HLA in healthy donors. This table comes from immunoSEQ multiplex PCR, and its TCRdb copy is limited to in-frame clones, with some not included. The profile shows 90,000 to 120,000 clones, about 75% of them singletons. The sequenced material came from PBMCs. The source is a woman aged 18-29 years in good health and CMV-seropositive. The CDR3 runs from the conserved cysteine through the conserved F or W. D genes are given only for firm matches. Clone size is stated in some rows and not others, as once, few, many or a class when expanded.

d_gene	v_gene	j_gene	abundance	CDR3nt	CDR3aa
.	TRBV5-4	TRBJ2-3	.	TGTGCCAGCAGCCAAGACACCACAGATACGCAGTATTTT	CASSQDTTDTQYF
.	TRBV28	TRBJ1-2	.	TGTGCCAGCAGTTCCTTTTTCCCTATGAGGTTTTCCTATGGCTACACCTTC	CASSSFFPMRFSYGYTF
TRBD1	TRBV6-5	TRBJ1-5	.	TGTGCCAGCAGTTACTCCCCGGGACAGGGGGCGGGGGTGCAGCATTTT	CASSYSPGQGAGVQHF
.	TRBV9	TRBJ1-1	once	TGTGCCAGCAGCGTAGAGGGGATCGTATCGGGTACTGAAGCTTTCTTT	CASSVEGIVSGTEAFF
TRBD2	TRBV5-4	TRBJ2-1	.	TGTGCCAGCAGCTTTGTAGCGGGAGAGTACAATGAGCAGTTCTTC	CASSFVAGEYNEQFF
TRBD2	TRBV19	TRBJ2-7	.	TGTGCCAGTAGAACTAGCGGGGACGAGCAGTACTTC	CASRTSGDEQYF
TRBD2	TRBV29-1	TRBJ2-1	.	TGCAGCGTTGGCGGGGGTAGCGGGAGAGTCTACAATGAGCAGTTCTTC	CSVGGGSGRVYNEQFF
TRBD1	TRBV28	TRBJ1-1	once	TGTGCCAGCAGTTTACTTCTCGGACAGGGGGAGAACACTGAAGCTTTCTTT	CASSLLLGQGENTEAFF
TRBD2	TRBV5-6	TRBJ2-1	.	TGTGCCAGCAGCCCTGGACTAGCCCCCCCCTCAGGGTACAATGAGCAGTTCTTC	CASSPGLAPPSGYNEQFF
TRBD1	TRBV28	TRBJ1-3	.	TGTGCCAGCAGCACGACCCGGACAGGGGTCTCTGGAAACACCATATATTTT	CASSTTRTGVSGNTIYF
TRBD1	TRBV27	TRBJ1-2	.	TGTGCCAGCAGTTTGGACAGGGCACGCTATGGCTACACCTTC	CASSLDRARYGYTF
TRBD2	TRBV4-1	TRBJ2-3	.	TGCGCCAGCAGCTTGGGACTAGCGGGATTATTCCCCACAGATACGCAGTATTTT	CASSLGLAGLFPTDTQYF
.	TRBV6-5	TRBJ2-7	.	TGTGCCAGCAAGACAGGTGGACGAGGGGGCGAGCAGTACTTC	CASKTGGRGGEQYF
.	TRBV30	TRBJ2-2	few	TGTGCCTGGAGTGTCGGGGACTGGGAGCTGTTTTTT	CAWSVGDWELFF
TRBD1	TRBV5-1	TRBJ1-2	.	TGCGCCAGCAGCTTGAGTGGGCAGGGGGAGCACTACACCTTC	CASSLSGQGEHYTF
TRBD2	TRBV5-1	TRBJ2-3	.	TGCGCCAGCAGCTTTGGACTAGCCGACCGCACAGATACGCAGTATTTT	CASSFGLADRTDTQYF
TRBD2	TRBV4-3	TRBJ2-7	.	TGCGCCAGCAGCCAAAGGCTAGCGGGTGACGAGCAGTACTTC	CASSQRLAGDEQYF
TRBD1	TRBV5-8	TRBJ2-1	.	TGTGCCAGCTACGACCGGGACAGGGTAGGGAATGAGCAGTTCTTC	CASYDRDRVGNEQFF
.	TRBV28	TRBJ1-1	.	TGTGCCAGCAGTCCCTCCGCAGTTTTGGCTGAAGCTTTCTTT	CASSPSAVLAEAFF
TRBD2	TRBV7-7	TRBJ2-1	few	TGTGCCAGCAGCTCCGGGACTAGCGGTTACAATGAGCAGTTCTTC	CASSSGTSGYNEQFF
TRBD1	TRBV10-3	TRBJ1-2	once	TGTGCCATCAGCCGGGACAGGTACGGCTACACCTTC	CAISRDRYGYTF
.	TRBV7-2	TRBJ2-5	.	TGTGCCAGCAGCTACGGGTGGAGGGAGACCCAGTACTTC	CASSYGWRETQYF
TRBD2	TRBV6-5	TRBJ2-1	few	TGTGCCAGCAGTCGACTAGCGAATGAGCAGTTCTTC	CASSRLANEQFF
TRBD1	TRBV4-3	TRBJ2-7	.	TGCGCCAGCAGCCAGGCCGGGACAGGGCTCTACGAGCAGTACTTC	CASSQAGTGLYEQYF
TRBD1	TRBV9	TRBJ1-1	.	TGTGCCAGCAGCGTAGGGTCAGGGGGCTATAACACTGAAGCTTTCTTT	CASSVGSGGYNTEAFF
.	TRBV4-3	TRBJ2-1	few	TGCGCCAGCAGCGCACTAGCTTCTGAGCAGTTCTTC	CASSALASEQFF
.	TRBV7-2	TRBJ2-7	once	TGTGCCAGCAGCTTCCGGGGGGCGAATGAGCAGTACTTC	CASSFRGANEQYF
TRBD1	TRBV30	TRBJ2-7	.	TGTGCCTGGAGTGTCGGACAGGGCGCCTACGAGCAGTACTTC	CAWSVGQGAYEQYF
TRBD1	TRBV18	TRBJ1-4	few	TGTGCCAGCTCACCAGTGGGGACAGGCGGTGAAAAACTGTTTTTT	CASSPVGTGGEKLFF
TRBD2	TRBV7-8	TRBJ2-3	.	TGTGCCAGCAGCTTAGAAACTAGCGGGAGCGCTCTAGATACGCAGTATTTT	CASSLETSGSALDTQYF
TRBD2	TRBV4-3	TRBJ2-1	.	TGCGCCAGCAGCCAAGCGGGGGGACTACGCCAGAACAATGAGCAGTTCTTC	CASSQAGGLRQNNEQFF
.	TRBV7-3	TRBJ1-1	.	TGTGCCAGCAGTTCTAGCGGGGGGGCGAACACTGAAGCTTTCTTT	CASSSSGGANTEAFF
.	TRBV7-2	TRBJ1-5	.	TGTGCCAGCAGCACAGACAGAAATCAGCCCCAGCATTTT	CASSTDRNQPQHF
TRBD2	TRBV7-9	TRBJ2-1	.	TGTGCCAGCAGCTTCGCCCGACTAGCGGGAGTGGATGAGCAGTTCTTC	CASSFARLAGVDEQFF
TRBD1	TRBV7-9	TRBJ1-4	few	TGTGCCAGCAGCCTGACAGGGGCGTATGAAAAACTGTTTTTT	CASSLTGAYEKLFF
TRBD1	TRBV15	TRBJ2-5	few	TGTGCCACCAGCAGGACAGGGTTCCAAGAGACCCAGTACTTC	CATSRTGFQETQYF
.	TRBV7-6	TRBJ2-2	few	TGTGCCAGCAGCTTAGCGCCGGGATGGACCGGGGAGCTGTTTTTT	CASSLAPGWTGELFF